The source of this T cell receptor beta chain is a study of T cell responses to AZD1222 COVID-19 vaccine. Study-level points and caveats: Spike regions recognized by vaccine-associated CD4 TCRs spanned the protein, led by 160-218 and 743-854. None of the repertoires were sampled until the peak T cell response had passed. White British people made up most donors, females outnumbered males, and clonal diversity was possibly underestimated.

TCRdb's copy holds only in-frame clones and misses some; the assay was immunoSEQ multiplex PCR. The data contain some 150,000 clones, about 95% of them singletons. The junction had 14 bases not matched to a gene; V was cut back by 7 bases and J by 12 bases. This CDR3 has 13 amino acids. The germline V gene encodes CDR1 SGDLS and CDR2 YYNGEE. As concerns this clone: Its antigen remains unknown.

V is TRBV9 and J is TRBJ1-2, with TRBD1 matching 8 bases. Sequencing used peripheral blood, obtained on day 0 of AZD1222 vaccination. The sequence was obtained from an adult in good health. The CDR3 region is CASGNGQGLAHTF. CDR3 nucleotides: TGTGCCAGCGGGAATGGACAGGGCTTAGCTCACACCTTC.